A selection of T cell receptor beta chains follows, all from one sample in a study of shared clonotypes between healthy human individuals. Method: immunoSEQ multiplex PCR; TCRdb's copy keeps in-frame clones and lacks some. The top ten clones hold roughly 0.36% of a sample with millions of clones, 85% to 95% of them seen once. The material sequenced was naive CD4+ T cells from PBMCs. The receptors shown here come from a man in his late teens or twenties in good health. Some clones in this sample may be carry-over from other donors' samples. Each CDR3 is given with its conserved first and last residue. Each record gives: D gene, clone size, V gene, J gene, CDR3 DNA, CDR3 protein. D genes are given only for firm matches. Part of the rows lack a size; the others show once, few, many or a class for expanded clones.

>-|-|TRBV5-1|TRBJ2-1
TGCGCCAGCAGCTTGGGATCCAGTAGCTCCTACAATGAGCAGTTCTTC
CASSLGSSSSYNEQFF
>-|-|TRBV7-8|TRBJ1-1
TGTGCCAGCAGCTTAGGGACCCTCGGGAACACTGAAGCTTTCTTT
CASSLGTLGNTEAFF
>-|-|TRBV30|TRBJ2-7
TGTGCCTGGAGACAGGACTCCTACGAGCAGTACTTC
CAWRQDSYEQYF
>-|-|TRBV28|TRBJ2-2
TGTGCCAGCAGTGTACAGGGGAGGGACACCGGGGAGCTGTTTTTT
CASSVQGRDTGELFF
>-|-|TRBV11-1|TRBJ2-7
TGTGCCAGCAGCATTAGGGGTACCGGGACAAGATCCTACGAGCAGTACTTC
CASSIRGTGTRSYEQYF
>-|few|TRBV29-1|TRBJ1-1
TGCAGCGCCACAACAGGGAAGCTTGAAGCTTTCTTT
CSATTGKLEAFF
>-|-|TRBV4-1|TRBJ1-1
TGCGCCAGCAGCCAAGGAGCTGGGGGGCTAATCGTGAACACTGAAGCTTTCTTT
CASSQGAGGLIVNTEAFF
>-|-|TRBV6-5|TRBJ1-5
TGTGCCAGCAGGAGGCGACAGGATAGCAATCAGCCCCAGCATTTT
CASRRRQDSNQPQHF
>TRBD1|-|TRBV28|TRBJ2-3
TGTGCCAGCAGCCAACAGGGGGCAGATACGCAGTATTTT
CASSQQGADTQYF
>TRBD2|-|TRBV30|TRBJ2-4
TGTGCCTGGAGTCCATCGACTAGCTTCCAAAACATTCAGTACTTC
CAWSPSTSFQNIQYF
>TRBD2|-|TRBV10-2|TRBJ2-3
TGCGCCAGCAGTTCCAGCGGGAGGTTCACAGATACGCAGTATTTT
CASSSSGRFTDTQYF
>TRBD1|-|TRBV7-7|TRBJ2-1
TGTGCCAGCAGCCCCGACAGGGATGCCTACAATGAGCAGTTCTTC
CASSPDRDAYNEQFF
>-|-|TRBV5-6|TRBJ2-1
TGTGCCAGCAGCTTGGTCTCTCGGCAGGTGGACAATGAGCAGTTCTTC
CASSLVSRQVDNEQFF
>-|-|TRBV6-6|TRBJ2-1
TGTGCCAGCAGTGGTGGAGTTGAGCAGTTCTTC
CASSGGVEQFF
>-|once|TRBV11-2|TRBJ2-7
TGTGCCAGCAGCTCACATCGACAAGGGGCCTACGAGCAGTACTTC
CASSSHRQGAYEQYF
>TRBD2|once|TRBV7-8|TRBJ2-2
TGTGCCAGCGGGCGGGGGACCGGGGAGCTGTTTTTT
CASGRGTGELFF
>TRBD1|-|TRBV18|TRBJ1-2
TGTGCCAGCTCACCGGACAGGGGGAGGCTAGGCTATGGCTACACCTTC
CASSPDRGRLGYGYTF
>-|once|TRBV5-4|TRBJ2-1
TGTGCCAGCAGCTTGAGGCAGAAACCCTACAATGAGCAGTTCTTC
CASSLRQKPYNEQFF
>TRBD1|-|TRBV5-1|TRBJ2-7
TGCGCCAGCAACGTAGGACAGGGGGCTGGCCAGAGCTCCTACGAGCAGTACTTC
CASNVGQGAGQSSYEQYF
>-|-|TRBV6-5|TRBJ1-6
TGTGCCAGCAGTTACTCGGGACGGGGGAGTTCACCCCTCCACTTT
CASSYSGRGSSPLHF
>TRBD1|-|TRBV10-3|TRBJ1-1
TGTGCCATCAGGCCGGGACAGGGGGCAGACACTGAAGCTTTCTTT
CAIRPGQGADTEAFF
>-|once|TRBV9|TRBJ1-2
TGTGCCAGCAGCCCTCCGAGCAGGGATCTTTATGGCTACACCTTC
CASSPPSRDLYGYTF
>TRBD2|-|TRBV10-3|TRBJ2-1
TGTGCCATCAGTGAAGGGGACGGGAGGGCCTATGAGCAGTTCTTC
CAISEGDGRAYEQFF
>-|once|TRBV28|TRBJ2-7
TGTGCCAGCAGCCCCCCCCCAAGCGGGTCGGTTGGGGAGCAGTACTTC
CASSPPPSGSVGEQYF
>TRBD1|-|TRBV5-1|TRBJ1-3
TGCGCCAGCAGCCCTTATTCCGGGACAGCGGCGGACACCATATATTTT
CASSPYSGTAADTIYF
>TRBD2|-|TRBV2|TRBJ2-1
TGTGCCAGTAAACTAGCGGGAGGGCCTAGTGAGCAGTTCTTC
CASKLAGGPSEQFF
>-|-|TRBV7-3|TRBJ1-2
TGTGCCAGCAGCTTACCGGCAGGGATTGGCTACACCTTC
CASSLPAGIGYTF
>-|-|TRBV5-4|TRBJ2-5
TGTGCCAGCAGCTTGGCGGCGGAACAAGAGACCCAGTACTTC
CASSLAAEQETQYF
>-|-|TRBV6-1|TRBJ2-7
TGTGCCAGCAGTGTCGGCGGGGACTCCTACGAGCAGTACTTC
CASSVGGDSYEQYF
>-|-|TRBV7-2|TRBJ1-5
TGTGCCAGCAGCTTAGTACAAGCTCGGCAGCCCCAGCATTTT
CASSLVQARQPQHF
>TRBD2|-|TRBV18|TRBJ2-3
TGTGCCAGCTCACCTATGATGGGACTAGCGGGAGCGGAAGATACGCAGTATTTT
CASSPMMGLAGAEDTQYF
>TRBD2|-|TRBV27|TRBJ2-2
TGTGCCAGCAGTTTAAGACTAGCAGACAACACCGGGGAGCTGTTTTTT
CASSLRLADNTGELFF
>TRBD2|-|TRBV7-3|TRBJ2-2
TGTGCCAGCAGCCCCGGACTAGCCGGCACCGGGGAGCTGTTTTTT
CASSPGLAGTGELFF
>TRBD1|-|TRBV7-2|TRBJ2-1
TGTGCCAGCAGCCTCCTGGCCGGGACAGGGGGCAATGAGCAGTTCTTC
CASSLLAGTGGNEQFF
>-|few|TRBV9|TRBJ1-1
TGTGCCAGCAGCGTGGGATTACGGAACACTGAAGCTTTCTTT
CASSVGLRNTEAFF
>-|-|TRBV19|TRBJ2-2
TGTGCCAGTAAGCGGACGGGGCTGCGGACCGGGGAGCTGTTTTTT
CASKRTGLRTGELFF
>-|-|TRBV10-1|TRBJ2-7
TGCGCCAGCAGTGAGTCGGAGGGCCCGGGCGAGCAGTACTTC
CASSESEGPGEQYF
>-|-|TRBV28|TRBJ1-5
TGTGCCAGCAGTCCCTACGTCACGAGCAATCAGCCCCAGCATTTT
CASSPYVTSNQPQHF
>-|once|TRBV5-8|TRBJ1-2
TGTGCCAGCAGCTTCGTCCCTGGGGCGGGCGGCTACACCTTC
CASSFVPGAGGYTF
>-|once|TRBV6-1|TRBJ1-2
TGTGCCAGCAGTGAAGTAAACTATGGCTACACCTTC
CASSEVNYGYTF